The clone carrying this T cell receptor beta chain was picked up one time. Only in-frame clones appear in the TCRdb table, and some are missing; sequencing was by immunoSEQ multiplex PCR. The repertoire holds 60,000 to 85,000 clones, with around 86% as singletons. These data originate in a study of OX40 agonist ivuxolimab in advanced cancers. The CDR3 runs to 15 residues. Germline assignment: CDR1 KGHSH and CDR2 LQKENI. Trimming took 6 bases from V and 7 from J; bases not matched to a gene: 10. Source: CD4+ or CD8+ T cells sorted from blood, taken in a trial of the OX40 agonist ivuxolimab. The receptor was derived from an adult with an advanced solid tumor such as melanoma, head and neck, liver or kidney cancer. The genes are TRBV18 and TRBJ2-1; TRBD2 matches 9 bases. CDR3 sequence (DNA): TGTGCCAGCTCCGGACTAGCGTCCGGTTGGAATGAGCAGTTCTTC. Translated, it gives CASSGLASGWNEQFF.